Shown below are 23 T cell receptor beta chains from a single sample sequenced in a study of T-cell reconstitution after alpha-beta-depleted transplantation in children. Researchers prepared the TCRbeta library using unique molecular identifiers, the study reports. TCRdb reprocessed the PCR reads with MiXCR, giving one entry per CDR3 protein. This table has about 540,000 distinct CDR3 sequences, 25% to 30% appearing once. This specimen consisted of PBMCs, obtained before TCRalphabeta/CD19-depleted stem cell transplant. These receptors were collected from a boy under two years old with Wiskott-Aldrich syndrome, due to receive a stem cell transplant.

About this clonotype: One end of the junction does not line up with germline, which may come from a read error. The chain employs TRBV6-1 and TRBJ1-5; 7 bases map to TRBD1. The CDR3 sequence is 16 residues long. Germline V gene lookup returns CDR1 MNHNS and CDR2 SASEGT. The CDR3: CDSSPQTGLGNQPQHF. In nucleotides, the CDR3 is TGTGACAGCAGTCCACAGACAGGGTTGGGCAATCAGCCCCAGCATTTT.

The rearrangement uses TRBV5-5 and TRBJ1-2; D uncertain. The germline V and J ends were trimmed by 1 base and 4 bases, with 5 bases remaining between them. CDR1 is SGHKS and CDR2 is YYEKEE in the germline V gene (reference sequence). This CDR3 region has 12 residues. The CDR3: CASSLSFYGYTF. The CDR3 bases are TGTGCCAGCAGCTTGTCCTTCTATGGCTACACCTTC.

Here the CDR3 DNA reads TGCAGTGCTAGAGATGTCACAGGGTGGGGTAGGACTGAAGCTTTCTTT. Its translation: CSARDVTGWGRTEAFF. The V call is TRBV20-1, the J call TRBJ1-1; maybe TRBD1 (6 bases). Between the trimmed V and J ends, which lost 0 bases and 5 bases, there was a span of 19 bases. The CDR3 spans 16 residues. Germline V gene lookup returns CDR1 DFQATT and CDR2 SNEGSKA (reference sequence).

The J gene is TRBJ2-5, the V gene TRBV28, with 10 bases that match TRBD1. The CDR3 consists of 14 residues. The germline gives CDR1 MDHEN, CDR2 SYDVKM. J gave up 5 bases and V 6 bases, and 6 bases lay outside the gene matches. The CDR3: CASRRQGAGETQYF. The CDR3 DNA sequence: TGTGCCAGCAGGCGACAGGGGGCCGGCGAGACCCAGTACTTC.

This clonotype appeared a few times. The chain couples TRBV10-2 to TRBJ2-5; D is undetermined. Germline CDR1 is WSHSY and CDR2 is SAAADI. Trimming stripped 6 bases from V and 3 bases from J, with 11 bases between. The CDR3 sequence is 13 residues long. The CDR3 is CASRSSPKETQYF. CDR3 coding DNA: TGCGCCAGCAGAAGTAGCCCGAAAGAGACCCAGTACTTC.

There are a few counts of this clonotype. This rearrangement joins TRBV12-3 or TRBV12-4 to TRBJ2-1; 13 nucleotides agree with TRBD2. V was pared by 5 bases and J by 6 bases, with 19 bases of the junction left unmatched. The CDR3 totals 20 residues. The CDR3 sequence: CASSPRTSGRYTQTSNEQFF. CDR3 nucleotides: TGTGCCAGCAGTCCCCGGACTAGCGGGAGATACACCCAAACGTCCAATGAGCAGTTCTTC.

The V gene is TRBV28, the J gene TRBJ1-4, with a possible D match to TRBD1 (5 bases). This CDR3 has 16 amino acids. The V end lost 2 bases, the J end lost 8 bases, and 18 bases lay between the germline ends. Germline V gene lookup returns CDR1 MDHEN and CDR2 SYDVKM. The CDR3 protein is CASSLPAGKLSEKLFF. CDR3 coding DNA: TGTGCCAGCAGTTTACCGGCAGGGAAGTTAAGCGAAAAACTGTTTTTT. The full variable domain, with the rest looked up from reference TRBV28 and TRBJ1-4, is DVKVTQSSRYLVKRTGEKVFLECVQDMDHENMFWYRQDPGLGLRLIYFSYDVKMKEKGDIPEGYSVSREKKERFSLILESASTNQTSMYLCASSLPAGKLSEKLFFGSGTQLSVL.

The V and J genes are TRBV9 and TRBJ2-3, with D hard to call. The CDR3 extends over 14 amino acids. Per germline, CDR1 SGDLS and CDR2 YYNGEE. V shed 2 bases and J shed 4 bases, with 11 bases lying between them. Written as DNA, the CDR3 is TGTGCCAGCAGCGTCCAGCCCCGCGCAGATACGCAGTATTTT. This sequence encodes CASSVQPRADTQYF.

J is TRBJ2-7 and V is TRBV25-1, with 10 bases lining up with TRBD2. Per germline, CDR1 MGHDK and CDR2 SYGVNS. Losses at the gene ends were 2 bases for V and 6 bases for J; bases not matched to a gene: 10. The CDR3 extends over 16 amino acids. CDR3 sequence reads: CASSEGHSLAGVEQYF. CDR3 nucleotide sequence: TGTGCCAGCAGTGAAGGGCATAGTCTAGCGGGAGTCGAGCAGTACTTC.

The chain couples TRBV5-1 to TRBJ2-7; no clear D. The germline gives CDR1 SGHRS, CDR2 YFSETQ. Trimming removed 4 bases at V and 6 bases at J, with 11 bases between. The CDR3 is 12 amino acids. The DNA of the CDR3 is TGCGCCAGCAGCCAGCCAGGTCTCGAGCAGTACTTC. Amino acids: CASSQPGLEQYF. The full variable domain, with the rest looked up from reference TRBV5-1 and TRBJ2-7, is KAGVTQTPRYLIKTRGQQVTLSCSPISGHRSVSWYQQTPGQGLQFLFEYFSETQRNKGNFPGRFSGRQFSNSRSEMNVSTLELGDSALYLCASSQPGLEQYFGPGTRLTVT.

The CDR3 reads CASSYRLAGNRDTQYF. CDR3 bases: TGTGCCAGCAGTTACCGACTAGCGGGAAATCGAGATACGCAGTATTTT. V and J are TRBV11-1 and TRBJ2-3, with 11 bases that match TRBD2. The CDR3 spans 16 residues. With 6 bases clipped from V and 5 bases from J, the junction kept 10 bases outside the gene matches. Germline V gene sequence: CDR1 SGHAT, CDR2 FQDESV (reference sequence).

This sequence joins TRBV7-8 and TRBJ2-1; TRBD2 matches at 11 bases. The CDR3 is 16 amino acids. The trim removed 1 base at V and 7 bases at J, leaving 6 bases unmatched. Germline V gene sequence: CDR1 SGHVS, CDR2 FQNEAQ. Here the CDR3 reads CASSLGLAGGFNEQFF. The CDR3 DNA reads TGTGCCAGCAGCTTAGGATTAGCGGGAGGGTTTAATGAGCAGTTCTTC.

This sequence joins TRBV4-1 and TRBJ2-1; 13 nucleotides line up with TRBD2. This CDR3 has 17 amino acids. CDR1 and CDR2 (germline): MGHRA, YSYEKL. J was trimmed by 6 bases and V by 6 bases; bases with no gene match: 11. The CDR3 DNA is TGCGCCAGCAGTCTGCTCCGGACTAGCGGGAGAGGCAATGAGCAGTTCTTC. Its translation: CASSLLRTSGRGNEQFF.

In its sample, this clonotype was seen a few times. This sequence joins TRBV5-1 and TRBJ2-3, with D possibly being TRBD1 or TRBD2 (5 bases each). Germline V gene sequence: CDR1 SGHRS, CDR2 YFSETQ. V was trimmed by 1 base and J by 6 bases, leaving 18 bases between them. The CDR3 has 16 residues. CDR3 residues: CASSLFGQGVKDTQYF. CDR3 DNA sequence: TGCGCCAGCAGCTTGTTCGGCCAGGGAGTTAAGGATACGCAGTATTTT.

This clonotype came up a few times. V is TRBV4-1 and J is TRBJ1-6; 11 nucleotides agree with TRBD1. The CDR3 covers 15 residues. The germline gives CDR1 MGHRA, CDR2 YSYEKL. Trimming took 2 bases from V and 9 from J; bases not matched to a gene: 3. The CDR3 is CASSQKGTGGSPLHF. The CDR3, as DNA: TGCGCCAGCAGCCAAAAGGGGACAGGGGGTTCACCCCTCCACTTT.

The chain uses TRBV24-1 and TRBJ2-1; no clear D gene. In germline, CDR1 is KGHDR, CDR2 SFDVKD. This CDR3 contains 10 residues. The germline V and J ends were trimmed by 7 bases and 5 bases, with 2 bases remaining between them. CDR3 amino acids: CATSDNEQFF. Here the CDR3 DNA reads TGTGCCACCAGCGACAATGAGCAGTTCTTC.

This clonotype was seen only a few times. The V gene is TRBV3-1, the J gene TRBJ2-1; tentatively, D is TRBD2 (6 bases). The CDR3 sequence is 18 residues long. Deletions cut 4 bases from V and 3 bases from J, with 22 bases between. Looked up from germline, CDR1 is LGHDT and CDR2 is YNNKEL (reference sequence). DNA of the CDR3: TGTGCCAGCAGCCCCGCCTACCCACTACTAGCAGGCTACAATGAGCAGTTCTTC. It is translated as CASSPAYPLLAGYNEQFF.

This clonotype was found a few times. The chain's CDR3 is CASSLERASGNRTQYF. Here the CDR3 DNA reads TGTGCCAGCAGCTTAGAGCGGGCTAGCGGGAATAGGACGCAGTATTTT. This chain connects TRBV7-9 to TRBJ2-3; 9 positions agree with TRBD2. With 1 base clipped from V and 9 bases from J, the junction kept 11 bases outside the gene matches. CDR1 and CDR2 from the germline V gene are SEHNR and FQNEAQ (reference sequence). This CDR3 comprises 16 residues.

This clonotype has just a few counts. The chain is built from TRBV7-7 and TRBJ2-2; the D gene is possibly TRBD2 (5 bases). Germline-derived CDR1 and CDR2 are SSHAT and FNYEAQ (reference sequence). The CDR3 consists of 14 residues. V was trimmed by 2 bases and J by 7 bases, leaving 11 bases between them. The CDR3 sequence is CASSLFKGDGELFF. CDR3 in DNA: TGTGCCAGCAGCTTATTCAAGGGAGACGGGGAGCTGTTTTTT.

This clonotype has only a few counts. This chain links TRBV28 with TRBJ1-2, with TRBD1 matching 7 bases. The CDR3 totals 12 residues. With 6 bases clipped from V and 4 bases from J, the junction kept 2 bases outside the gene matches. Germline CDR1 and CDR2: MDHEN and SYDVKM. Here the CDR3 DNA reads TGTGCCAGCAGGGCAGGGGGCTATGGCTACACCTTC. This sequence encodes CASRAGGYGYTF.

This chain connects TRBV24-1 to TRBJ2-1; 12 bases fit TRBD2. The CDR3 runs 15 residues. V lost 5 bases, J lost 6 bases, and 4 bases stayed unmatched. CDR1 and CDR2 (germline): KGHDR, SFDVKD. The CDR3 nucleotides read TGTGCCACCAGTGCGCTAGCGGGAGGGCCCAATGAGCAGTTCTTC. Translating it yields CATSALAGGPNEQFF.

This clonotype was observed a few times. The chain is built from TRBV6-2 or TRBV6-3 and TRBJ2-7; D is unresolved. The CDR3 extends over 15 amino acids. V lost 2 bases and J lost 1, with 12 bases in between. The germline V gene has CDR1 MNHEY and CDR2 SVGEGT. CDR3 amino acids: CASSYSHNPSYEQYF. CDR3 DNA: TGTGCCAGCAGTTACAGCCACAATCCTTCCTACGAGCAGTACTTC.

This clonotype was seen a handful of times. The gene calls are TRBV29-1 and TRBJ2-5, with D unclear. This CDR3 contains 11 residues. Germline V CDR1 and CDR2: SQVTM, ANQGSEA. V was shortened by 7 bases and J by 0 bases, with 6 bases between the two germline ends. CDR3 residues: CSAEYQETQYF. For the CDR3, the DNA is TGCAGCGCAGAGTACCAAGAGACCCAGTACTTC.